This TCR beta chain was identified during a study of T-cell reconstitution after alpha-beta-depleted transplantation in children listed by TCRdb under 2016. Concerning the study at large: The study quantitatively tracked T-cell immune reconstitution after TCRalphabeta/CD19-depleted allogeneic hematopoietic cell transplantation in children using TCR repertoire profiling.

Receptor libraries were prepared by PCR. Sequencing was carried out with an Illumina HiSeq 2500. TCR library preparation used molecular barcoding, with unique molecular identifiers applied to normalize quantification of the TCRbeta repertoire. TCRdb ran its own pipeline on the public reads, namely fastp trimming at Q25 and MiXCR clone calling, and kept in-frame beta chains. CDR3 protein sequences are deduplicated, and each keeps its most common genes and DNA. For this sample the table gives just under 350,000 distinct CDR3 sequences, of which 15% to 20% were detected only once. The ten largest clones add up to about 41% of the sample. The paper's findings and limits, for the study overall: Hyperexpanded clone frequencies declined over subsequent months; after one year, T-cell counts and TCRbeta diversity were mostly attributed to newly produced T cells. Apparently early alphabetaT-cell count recovery about two months after transplant reportedly relied on only several hundred rapidly expanded clones derived from non-depleted graft cells. In some patients, the high TCRbeta diversity seen at day 60 was put down to recipient T cells and intrathymic progenitors that had survived conditioning.

Interpreted using the paper, the treatment or condition label stands for: allogeneic hematopoietic cell transplantation with graft depleted of TCRalphabeta T cells and CD19 B cells. Transplant recipients were children who received TCRalphabeta/CD19-depleted allogeneic hematopoietic cell grafts. The CDR3, from cysteine to phenylalanine, totals 15 residues. Only the CDR3 region is kept as DNA, spanning 45 bases read in frame from base 1. Based on the germline V gene (reference sequence), the CDR1 and CDR2 sequences are DFQATT and SNEGSKA. V is pared back by 0 bases and J by 0 bases, with 6 bases lying between the germline termini. This clonotype was detected many times. Its cognate antigen has yet to be identified. No clone much larger than this one lies a single base away; base qualities are absent.

Sequences were derived from PBMCs, mostly from graft donor cells, sampled 360 days after TCRalphabeta/CD19-depleted stem cell transplant. The sequence is built from TRBV20-1 and TRBJ2-6; too little of a D gene remains to name it. The source of this sequence is a male patient aged 2-15 years who had a stem cell transplant for acute lymphoblastic leukemia, so the T cells may come from the graft donor. The CDR3 is CSAREGSSGANVLTF. The bases are TGCAGTGCTAGAGAAGGTAGCTCTGGGGCCAACGTCCTGACTTTC.